This T cell receptor (beta chain) is drawn from a study of shared clonotypes between healthy human individuals. Study results and limitations: Lower generation probabilities were found for non-shared clonotypes than for those shared by all four donors.

Generated by immunoSEQ multiplex PCR, the TCRdb table keeps only in-frame clones and is missing some. The data show approximately 530,000 clones, about 95% seen once. With respect to this clone: Its antigen is as yet unknown.

Germline CDR1 KGHSH, CDR2 LQKENI. This CDR3 is built from 14 residues. V was shortened by 6 bases and J by 4 bases, with 15 bases between the two germline ends. The chain is built from TRBV18 and TRBJ2-5, with D possibly TRBD2 on 5 matching bases. Sample: naive CD4+ T cells sorted from blood. As to subset: CD45RA+ positively selected. The sequence came from a woman aged 25 to 39 in good health. In DNA, the CDR3 is TGTGCCAGCTCCCCTTCCGGGGTTGGAGAGACCCAGTACTTC. This encodes CASSPSGVGETQYF.